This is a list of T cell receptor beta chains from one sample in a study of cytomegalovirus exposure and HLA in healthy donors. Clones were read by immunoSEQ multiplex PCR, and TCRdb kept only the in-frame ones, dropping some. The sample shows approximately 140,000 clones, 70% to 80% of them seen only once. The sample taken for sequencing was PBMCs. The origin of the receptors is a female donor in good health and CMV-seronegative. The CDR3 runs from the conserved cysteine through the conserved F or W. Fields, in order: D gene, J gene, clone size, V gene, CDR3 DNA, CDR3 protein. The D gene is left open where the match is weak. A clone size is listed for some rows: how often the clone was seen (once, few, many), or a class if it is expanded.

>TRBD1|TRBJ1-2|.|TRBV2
TGTGCCAGCAGTGACGGGCAGGGGGCTAGGACCTTC
CASSDGQGARTF
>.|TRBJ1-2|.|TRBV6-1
TGTGCCAGCAGTGAAAGGCGGGCAGCTTACTATGGCTACACCTTC
CASSERRAAYYGYTF
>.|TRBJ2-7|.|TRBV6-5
TGTGCCAGCAGTTACTCCGGGACAGAGCAGTACTTC
CASSYSGTEQYF
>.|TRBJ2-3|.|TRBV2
TGTGCCAGCAGTTTTCAGACAACACAGGGAATTAGCACAGATACGCAGTATTTT
CASSFQTTQGISTDTQYF
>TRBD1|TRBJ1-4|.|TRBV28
TGTGCCAGCAGTCGACAGGGAAGAAGCGAAAAACTGTTTTTT
CASSRQGRSEKLFF
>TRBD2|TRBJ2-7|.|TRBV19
TGTGCCAGTAGTATTAAATTGGCGGGAGGAGGGCTGGAGCAGTACTTC
CASSIKLAGGGLEQYF
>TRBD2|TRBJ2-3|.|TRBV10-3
TGTGCCATCAGTGCAACTAGCGGGGAAGATACGCAGTATTTT
CAISATSGEDTQYF
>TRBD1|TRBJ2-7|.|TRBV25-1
TGTGCCAGCAGTGAATACGACAGGGGAGGCGAGCAGTACTTC
CASSEYDRGGEQYF
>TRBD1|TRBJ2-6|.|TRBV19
TGTGCCAGTAGTATCGAGGGACAGGGTCCATCTGGGGCCAACGTCCTGACTTTC
CASSIEGQGPSGANVLTF
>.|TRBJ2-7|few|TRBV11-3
TGTGCCAGCAGCCGAACAAGGAGCTCCTACGAGCAGTACTTC
CASSRTRSSYEQYF
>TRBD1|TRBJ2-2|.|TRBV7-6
TGTGCCAGCAGCCCCGGGACAGGGACCGGGGAGCTGTTTTTT
CASSPGTGTGELFF
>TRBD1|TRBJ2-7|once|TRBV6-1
TGTGCCAGCAGAGTGAGTGGGGACAGAATCTACGAGCAGTACTTC
CASRVSGDRIYEQYF
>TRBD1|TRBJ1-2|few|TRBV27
TGTGCCAGCAGGGGGACAGGCCGCTACACCTTC
CASRGTGRYTF
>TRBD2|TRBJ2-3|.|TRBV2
TGTGCCAGCAGTGACGGTTTGCGGGGGGACACAGATACGCAGTATTTT
CASSDGLRGDTDTQYF
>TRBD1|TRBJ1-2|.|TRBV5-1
TGCGCCAGCAGCTCCGGACAGGGTGGATTCTATGGCTACACCTTC
CASSSGQGGFYGYTF
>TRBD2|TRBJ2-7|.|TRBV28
TGTGCCAGCAGTTTAATAGCGGGACGGTCCTACGAGCAGTACTTC
CASSLIAGRSYEQYF
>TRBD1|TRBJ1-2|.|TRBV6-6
TGTGCCAGCAGTACCCCCCGGGACAGGCATGGCTACACCTTC
CASSTPRDRHGYTF
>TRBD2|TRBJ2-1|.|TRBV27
TGTGCCAGCAGTCTGACTAGCGGGGGGGCAGGTGAGCAGTTCTTC
CASSLTSGGAGEQFF
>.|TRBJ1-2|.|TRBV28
TGTGCCGCGGGGGGCGGCTATGGCTACACCTTC
CAAGGGYGYTF
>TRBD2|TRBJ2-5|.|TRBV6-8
TGTGCCAGCGGAGTGCGGGGGGGCTACCAAGAGACCCAGTACTTC
CASGVRGGYQETQYF
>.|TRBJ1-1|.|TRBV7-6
TGTGCCAGCAGCTTAGGGACACCAAACGAGGAAGCTTTCTTT
CASSLGTPNEEAFF
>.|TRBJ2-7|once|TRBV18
TGTGCCAGCTCACCAAACGGCTACGAGCAGTACTTC
CASSPNGYEQYF
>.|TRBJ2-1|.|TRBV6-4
TGTGCCAGCAGTGACGGTGGGGGCAAATACAATGAGCAGTTCTTC
CASSDGGGKYNEQFF
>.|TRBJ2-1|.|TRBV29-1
TGCAGCGTTGAGATTAGCGGAGCCTACAATGAGCAGTTCTTC
CSVEISGAYNEQFF
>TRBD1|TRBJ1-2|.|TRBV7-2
TGTGCCAGCAGCTTCGGACAGGGGGCTCGTGGCTACACCTTC
CASSFGQGARGYTF
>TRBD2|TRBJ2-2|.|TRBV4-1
TGCGCCAGCACCTGGGGAGGGGCCGGGGAGCTGTTTTTT
CASTWGGAGELFF
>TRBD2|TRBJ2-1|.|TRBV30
TGTGCCTGGAGTCGAACCCTAGCGGGAGGGGAGCAGTTCTTC
CAWSRTLAGGEQFF
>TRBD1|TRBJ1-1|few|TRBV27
TGTGCCAGCAGAAAGACAGGGCAGGATACTGAAGCTTTCTTT
CASRKTGQDTEAFF
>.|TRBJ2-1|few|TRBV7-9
TGTGCCAGCAGCGCGAATCCCGGCAATGAGCAGTTCTTC
CASSANPGNEQFF
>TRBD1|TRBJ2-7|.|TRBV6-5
TGTGCCAGCAGTTACACAGGACAGGGGGGCGCCTACGAGCAGTACTTC
CASSYTGQGGAYEQYF
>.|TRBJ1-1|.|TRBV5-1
TGCGCCAGCAGCTTGGCCAACCAGGTCGGTAGGTCTGAAGCTTTCTTT
CASSLANQVGRSEAFF
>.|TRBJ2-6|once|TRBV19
TGTGCCAGTAGTAGGGGACAAGCCTCTGGGGCCAACGTCCTGACTTTC
CASSRGQASGANVLTF
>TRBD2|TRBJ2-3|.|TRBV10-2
TGCGCCAGCAGTGAACCGTTTGGCGGGAGTTCAACAGATACGCAGTATTTT
CASSEPFGGSSTDTQYF
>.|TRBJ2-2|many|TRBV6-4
TGTGCCAGCAGTGAGCGGGACACCGGGGAGCTGTTTTTT
CASSERDTGELFF